The clone carrying this T cell receptor (beta chain) was found many times. The antigen remains undetermined. CDR3 length equals 14 residues. Germline CDR1 and CDR2: SGDLS and YYNGEE. Trimming at V came to 2 bases and at J to 4 bases, leaving 3 bases not matched to a gene. This sample stems from a study of blood T cells in healthy people across ages. Using a J-beta primer mix together with a sample-barcoded 5' primer, a second PCR was run for roughly 6 to 12 cycles. A 12-random-nucleotide template-switch adaptor tagged each cDNA molecule. TCRdb recomputed calls from the 5' RACE reads with MiXCR, one row per CDR3 protein. The table lists some 640,000 distinct CDR3 sequences, about 30% of them singletons. Study-wide results and caveats: The percentage of naive T cells correlated strongly with TCR beta diversity. Older individuals had lower TCR beta diversity per million T cells (the decline was roughly linear).

The specimen sequenced was blood. The sequence was collected from a woman of 80 years or more in good health. The J gene is TRBJ2-5, the V gene TRBV9; the match to TRBD1 covers 9 bases. The CDR3: CASSVGQGLETQYF. The CDR3 bases are TGTGCCAGCAGCGTGGGACAGGGTTTAGAGACCCAGTACTTC.